A single sample gave rise to the 17 T cell receptor beta chains below, sequenced in a study of Tregs in tolerant kidney transplant recipients. Related graft donors supplied nonmyeloablative bone marrow transplants, and mixed chimerism was transient. Only in-frame clones appear in the TCRdb table, and some are missing; sequencing was by immunoSEQ multiplex PCR. The sample table sets out some 11,000 clones. The source material was CD8+ T cells from blood (PBMCs), sampled 24 months after the transplant. The receptors were sampled from a human patient who received a combined kidney and bone marrow transplant. The graft donor may have given rise to some T cells.

To note about this clone: The read is 3 residues too short to cover the CDR3 end, so that end is filled in from the germline J gene. The chain couples TRBV20-1 to TRBJ2-7; 7 nucleotides agree with TRBD1. The germline V gene has CDR1 DFQATT and CDR2 SNEGSKA (reference sequence). The V gene end was trimmed by 0 bases and the J gene end by 3 bases; junction bases not matched to a gene: 5. The CDR3 runs 14 residues. The CDR3 protein is CSARDLAGGYEQYF. The DNA read from the CDR3 is TGCAGTGCTAGAGATCTCGCAGGGGGCTACGAG.

Points on this clone: The read gets to within 3 residues of the CDR3 end, and the germline J gene fills in the rest. The rearrangement joins TRBV19 to TRBJ2-1; the D gene is possibly TRBD2 (5 bases). With 3 bases removed from V and 2 bases from J, the gap between germline ends came to 11 bases. Per germline, CDR1 LNHDA and CDR2 SQIVND (reference sequence). The CDR3 runs to 15 residues. The covered CDR3 bases are TGTGCCAGTAGTATGTTCCGGGGTCCCTACAATGAG. It yields the protein CASSMFRGPYNE. From start to end, the CDR3 is CASSMFRGPYNEQFF.

The CDR3 spells CASSAYQGEPYEQYF. CDR3 DNA, as far as it was read: TGTGCCAGCAGTGCCTACCAGGGTGAACCCTACGAG. The V call is TRBV6-1, the J call TRBJ2-7, with a tentative D call TRBD1 (5 bases). The CDR3 end falls 3 residues outside the read, so it is completed with the germline J gene. Germline values: CDR1 MNHNS, CDR2 SASEGT. V lost 4 bases, J lost 2 bases, and 15 bases lay in between. This CDR3 is 15 amino acids long.

As regards this clone: The read terminates 3 residues ahead of where the CDR3 ends, so the germline J gene completes it. The V and J genes are TRBV7-9 and TRBJ2-1; D gene uncertain. V lost 2 bases to trimming and J lost 0 bases, with 8 bases between them. Germline-derived CDR1 and CDR2 are SEHNR and FQNEAQ (reference sequence). This CDR3 region has 15 residues. The CDR3 is CASSLILGSYNEQFF. The DNA read from the CDR3 is TGTGCCAGCAGCTTAATCCTAGGCTCCTACAATGAG.

On this clone: The CDR3 end is not reached by the read, which stops 3 residues before it; the germline J gene fills it in. The gene calls are TRBV30 and TRBJ2-2, with no clear D. V was trimmed by 3 bases and J by 2 bases, leaving 4 bases between them. There are 12 residues in the CDR3. Germline CDR1 is GTSNPN and CDR2 is SVGIG (reference sequence). Here the CDR3 reads CAWRGNTGELFF. CDR3 DNA, as far as it was read: TGTGCCTGGAGAGGTAACACCGGGGAG.

Of note for this clone: The read falls 3 residues short of the CDR3 end, and the missing part is taken from the germline J gene. The chain joins TRBV2 to TRBJ2-3; possible D gene TRBD2, 6 bases. Germline V gene sequence: CDR1 SNHLY, CDR2 FYNNEI. The V end lost 5 bases, the J end lost 2 bases, and 17 bases lay between the germline ends. The CDR3 totals 16 residues. The sequenced part of the CDR3 DNA is TGTGCCAGCAGTTGGGACTCAATAAGGAACACAGATACG. It codes for CASSWDSIRNTDT. In full, the CDR3 is CASSWDSIRNTDTQYF.

Points on this clone: The read gets to within 3 residues of the CDR3 end, and the germline J gene fills in the rest. This chain uses TRBV5-8 with TRBJ2-1; D remains ambiguous. The CDR3 totals 15 residues. V gave up 2 bases and J gave up 4 bases, with 13 bases separating them. Germline CDR1 and CDR2: SGHTS and YDEGEE. Partial CDR3 DNA: TGTGCCAGCAGCTTCGGTCTAATCCATTACAATGAG. It encodes CASSFGLIHYNE. The whole CDR3 protein is CASSFGLIHYNEQFF.

Details on this clone: The read terminates 3 residues ahead of where the CDR3 ends, so the germline J gene completes it. The chain combines TRBV30 with TRBJ2-1; the match to TRBD1 covers 9 bases. There are 15 residues in the CDR3. V was pared by 7 bases and J by 0 bases, with 7 bases of the junction left unmatched. Germline V gene lookup returns CDR1 GTSNPN and CDR2 SVGIG (reference sequence). The CDR3 region is CASWDRVGSYNEQFF. The covered CDR3 bases are TGTGCCTCCTGGGACAGGGTGGGCTCCTACAATGAG.

As regards this clone: The sequence runs out 3 residues before the end of the CDR3; the remainder is reconstructed from the germline J gene. The rearrangement joins TRBV7-9 to TRBJ2-3; perhaps TRBD2 as D (6 bases). The germline CDR1 and CDR2 sequences are SEHNR and FQNEAQ (reference sequence). The germline V and J ends were trimmed by 7 bases and 2 bases, with 13 bases remaining between them. CDR3 length: 14 residues. The part of the CDR3 DNA that was read is TGTGCCAGCACCCCGGGCGGGGCCACAGATACG. Amino acid sequence: CASTPGGATDT. The CDR3, in full, reads CASTPGGATDTQYF.

Worth noting for this clone: The sequence runs out 3 residues before the end of the CDR3; the remainder is reconstructed from the germline J gene. This rearrangement joins TRBV19 to TRBJ2-1; TRBD2 matches at 7 bases. Germline trimming cut 6 bases from V and 4 bases from J; bases unmatched to any gene: 9. The CDR3 runs 15 residues. Germline values: CDR1 LNHDA, CDR2 SQIVND (reference sequence). The part of the CDR3 DNA that was read is TGTGCCAGTAGGCTCTCGGCTAGCGGTTACAATGAG. It is translated as CASRLSASGYNE. The entire CDR3 protein is CASRLSASGYNEQFF.

In the case of this clone: The CDR3 is cut off 3 residues early in the read; its end comes from the germline J gene. This chain links TRBV7-6 with TRBJ1-1; maybe TRBD1 (5 bases). This CDR3 contains 17 residues. CDR1 is SGHVS, CDR2 FNYEAQ, per germline. Trimming stripped 0 bases from V and 0 bases from J, with 14 bases between. CDR3 sequence reads: CASSLATVFSMNTEAFF. The part of the CDR3 DNA that was read is TGTGCCAGCAGCTTAGCGACAGTTTTTTCCATGAACACTGAA.

Remarks on this clone: The observed sequence ends 3 residues before the CDR3 terminus, with the missing tail filled in from the germline J gene. The rearrangement links TRBV24-1 to TRBJ2-5, with TRBD1 matching 7 bases. Germline lookup yields CDR1 KGHDR and CDR2 SFDVKD. After removal of 4 bases from V and 3 bases from J, the junction contained 7 bases not matched to a gene. CDR3 length: 15 residues. The part of the CDR3 DNA that was read is TGTGCCACCAGTGACCTTTTCGACAGGGAAGAGACC. The encoded protein is CATSDLFDREET. The complete CDR3 sequence is CATSDLFDREETQYF.

To note about this clone: The observed sequence ends 3 residues before the CDR3 terminus, with the missing tail filled in from the germline J gene. V gene TRBV30 combines with J gene TRBJ2-7, with D tentatively TRBD1 or TRBD2 (5 bases each). Germline V lookup: CDR1 GTSNPN, CDR2 SVGIG (reference sequence). The CDR3 loop spans 13 amino acids. The V end was cut by 1 base, the J end by 0 bases, with 7 bases between. Incomplete CDR3 DNA: TGTGCCTGGAGTGAGGGGAGCTCCTACGAG. Translation gives CAWSEGSSYE. The full CDR3 is CAWSEGSSYEQYF. Full variable domain (outside the CDR3, taken from reference TRBV30 and TRBJ2-7): SQTIHQWPATLVQPVGSPLSLECTVEGTSNPNLYWYRQAAGRGLQLLFYSVGIGQISSEVPQNLSASRPQDRQFILSSKKLLLSDSGFYLCAWSEGSSYEQYFGPGTRLTVT.

Of note for this clone: The CDR3 end lies 3 residues beyond the end of the read and is filled in from the germline J gene. J is TRBJ2-1 and V is TRBV29-1, with D hard to call. CDR3 length: 9 amino acids. The germline V gene has CDR1 SQVTM and CDR2 ANQGSEA. The V end lost 7 bases, the J end lost 9 bases, and 7 bases lay between the germline ends. This CDR3 reads CSATSEQFF. The sequenced part of the CDR3 DNA is TGCAGCGCCACAAGTGAG.

In the case of this clone: The CDR3 goes on 3 residues after the read ends, and that part is filled in from the germline J gene. This sequence joins TRBV18 and TRBJ1-5, with TRBD1 identical over 12 bases. The CDR3 has 19 amino acids. The junction had 13 bases not matched to a gene; V was cut back by 2 bases and J by 5 bases. Germline-derived CDR1 and CDR2 are KGHSH and LQKENI. CDR3 DNA, as far as it was read: TGTGCCAGCTCACCAGGGAGGGGACAGGGGGCTATCCTCCATCAGCCC. It is translated as CASSPGRGQGAILHQP. In full, the CDR3 is CASSPGRGQGAILHQPQHF.

Details on this clone: The read halts 3 residues ahead of the CDR3 end, with the missing end drawn from the germline J gene. The rearrangement links TRBV7-9 to TRBJ2-5, with D perhaps TRBD2 (6 bases). Per the germline V gene, CDR1 is SEHNR and CDR2 is FQNEAQ (reference sequence). The V end lost 3 bases, the J end lost 1 base, and 12 bases lay between the germline ends. The CDR3 runs 15 residues. CDR3 protein: CASSFLRDFQETQYF. CDR3 bases read: TGTGCCAGCAGCTTTCTTCGGGACTTCCAAGAGACC.

On this clone: The sequence runs out 3 residues before the end of the CDR3; the remainder is reconstructed from the germline J gene. This rearrangement joins TRBV6-2 or TRBV6-3 to TRBJ2-1; 10 bases agree with TRBD1. From germline, CDR1 is MNHEY and CDR2 SVGEGT. The CDR3 runs 15 residues. V gave up 5 bases and J gave up 3 bases; unmatched junction bases: 4. CDR3: CASSPGTGDYNEQFF. The DNA read from the CDR3 is TGTGCCAGCAGTCCCGGGACAGGGGACTACAATGAG.